This TCR beta chain is drawn from a study of cytotoxic CD8 clonotypes in ibrutinib-treated CLL. Profiled with immunoSEQ multiplex PCR; TCRdb holds only in-frame clones, not every one. The repertoire holds about 200,000 clones, about four fifths seen once, with about 10% in the top ten. V dropped 1 base and J dropped 3 bases, with 12 bases sitting between them. The CDR3 has 15 amino acids. Per the germline V gene, CDR1 is MGHDK and CDR2 is SYGVNS. The chain has TRBV25-1 and TRBJ2-5; no reliable D call. The sequence derives from a human donor with chronic lymphocytic leukemia. Sequences were derived from PBMCs, sampled after 12 months of ibrutinib treatment. This CDR3 reads CASSESLVAKETQYF. In DNA form, the CDR3 reads TGTGCCAGCAGTGAATCCTTAGTGGCGAAAGAGACCCAGTACTTC. Variable domain in full (rest from reference TRBV25-1 and TRBJ2-5): EADIYQTPRYLVIGTGKKITLECSQTMGHDKMYWYQQDPGMELHLIHYSYGVNSTEKGDLSSESTVSRIRTEHFPLTLESARPSHTSQYLCASSESLVAKETQYFGPGTRLLVL.